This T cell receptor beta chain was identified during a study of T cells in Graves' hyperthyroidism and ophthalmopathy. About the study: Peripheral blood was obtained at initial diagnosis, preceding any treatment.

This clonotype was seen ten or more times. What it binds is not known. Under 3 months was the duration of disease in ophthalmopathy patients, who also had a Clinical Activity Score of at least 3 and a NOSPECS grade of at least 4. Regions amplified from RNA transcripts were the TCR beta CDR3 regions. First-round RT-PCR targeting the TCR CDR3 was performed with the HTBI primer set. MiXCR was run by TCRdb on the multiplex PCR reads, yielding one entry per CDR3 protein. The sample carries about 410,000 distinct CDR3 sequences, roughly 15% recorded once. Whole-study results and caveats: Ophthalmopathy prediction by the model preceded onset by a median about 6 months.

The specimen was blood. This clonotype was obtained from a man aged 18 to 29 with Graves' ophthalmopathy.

The CDR3 coding sequence is TGTGCCAGCATCCCTGGGCAGGGGCCCTACGAGCAGTACTTC. Translated: CASIPGQGPYEQYF. The chain joins TRBV7-9 to TRBJ2-7; tentatively, D is TRBD1 (6 bases). Germline V gene sequence: CDR1 SEHNR, CDR2 FQNEAQ (reference sequence). The CDR3 totals 14 residues. V lost 7 bases to trimming and J lost 2 bases, with 15 bases between them.